This TCR beta chain was sequenced during a study of T cells in Graves' hyperthyroidism and ophthalmopathy. Background on the study: Peripheral blood collection took place at initial diagnosis, before any treatment.

Regions amplified from RNA transcripts were the TCR beta CDR3 regions. The HTBI primer set drove a first-round RT-PCR of the TCR CDR3. TCRdb ran MiXCR on the multiplex PCR reads and lists one entry per CDR3 protein. The data show approximately 370,000 distinct CDR3 sequences, 14% to 15% seen once. This clonotype appeared a few times. Its antigen remains unknown. The definition of stable Graves' hyperthyroidism was no ophthalmopathy progression within 18 months. Source material for PBMCs was about 10 ml fresh peripheral blood. Trimming removed 0 bases at V and 7 bases at J, with 13 bases between. The CDR3 length is 16 residues. CDR1 is SGHTA, CDR2 FQGNSA, per germline. Study-level findings and limits: Ophthalmopathy was identified by the model a median approximately 6.9 months ahead of onset.

Sequencing was done on a sample of blood. The chain combines TRBV7-2 with TRBJ1-6; D ambiguous. The sequence was collected from a woman in her 30s with Graves' hyperthyroidism. This chain's CDR3 is CASSLAVVARNSPLHF. The CDR3 DNA reads as TGTGCCAGCAGCTTAGCCGTCGTGGCGAGGAATTCACCCCTCCACTTT.